Listed below are T cell receptor beta chains from one sample, sequenced in a study of blood T cells in healthy people across ages. A single record per CDR3 protein comes from TCRdb applying MiXCR to the 5' RACE reads. The sample carries approximately 1,100,000 distinct CDR3 sequences, 45% recorded once. Material: blood. Receptors originate from a woman aged 55-70 years in good health. The CDR3 runs from the conserved cysteine through the conserved F or W. The order of the fields is clone size, J gene, D gene, V gene, CDR3 protein, CDR3 DNA. A D gene is named only where the DNA matches it firmly. Size is omitted from some rows. Given values are once, few, many or a class for expanded clones.

NA TRBJ1-2 TRBD1 TRBV13 CASTPRGQGARALGYTF TGTGCCAGCACCCCACGGGGACAGGGGGCGCGGGCACTTGGCTACACCTTC
many TRBJ1-6 NA TRBV12-3/TRBV12-4 CASRGDIRSSYNSPLHF TGTGCCAGCAGAGGGGACATACGAAGCTCCTATAATTCACCCCTCCACTTT
NA TRBJ2-1 NA TRBV6-5 CASNTRTPNFNEQFF TGTGCCAGCAACACCAGGACGCCCAATTTCAATGAGCAGTTCTTC
once TRBJ2-7 TRBD2 TRBV19 CASSIFAGGWNEQYF TGTGCCAGTAGTATTTTCGCGGGAGGTTGGAATGAGCAGTACTTC
few TRBJ2-7 NA TRBV14 CASSPEPGEYF TGTGCCAGCAGCCCCGAACCCGGGGAGTACTTC
NA TRBJ2-2 TRBD2 TRBV20-1 CSADRGGTGELFF TGCAGTGCTGACCGGGGGGGCACCGGGGAGCTGTTTTTT
NA TRBJ1-6 NA TRBV5-5 CASSLTTASRVIGDLHF TGTGCCAGCTCCCTCACAACGGCCTCGAGGGTGATCGGCGACCTCCACTTT
NA TRBJ2-3 NA TRBV7-9 CASSPRLPSTDTQYF TGTGCCAGCAGCCCACGATTACCTAGCACAGATACGCAGTATTTT
few TRBJ2-5 NA TRBV3-1 CASSNFLSVETQYF TGTGCCAGCAGTAATTTCCTCTCGGTTGAGACCCAGTACTTC
NA TRBJ2-1 TRBD2 TRBV3-1 CASSQDVTSGYNEQFF TGTGCCAGCAGCCAAGATGTCACTAGCGGCTACAATGAGCAGTTCTTC
many TRBJ2-7 TRBD1 TRBV29-1 CSAFGAPLTGGLSYEQYF TGCAGCGCTTTCGGGGCCCCTCTAACAGGGGGCCTCTCCTACGAGCAGTACTTC
NA TRBJ2-7 NA TRBV12-3/TRBV12-4 CASSLEVDYEQYF TGTGCCAGCAGTTTAGAAGTGGACTACGAGCAGTACTTC
NA TRBJ1-1 TRBD1 TRBV20-1 CSARPPGRGLGEAFF TGCAGTGCTAGACCCCCTGGCAGGGGGCTGGGTGAAGCTTTCTTT
NA TRBJ2-7 TRBD1 TRBV20-1 CSARAYNDRATSYEQYF TGCAGTGCTAGAGCCTACAACGACAGGGCTACTTCCTACGAGCAGTACTTC
NA TRBJ2-5 NA TRBV20-1 CSARDYMGNGIQETQYF TGCAGTGCTAGAGATTACATGGGGAACGGAATCCAAGAGACCCAGTACTTC
NA TRBJ2-6 TRBD1 TRBV6-6 CASSLTGGMTGANVLTF TGTGCCAGCAGTTTGACAGGGGGTATGACTGGGGCCAACGTCCTGACTTTC
NA TRBJ2-5 NA TRBV6-5 CASIPIRGRVSEQYF TGTGCCAGCATCCCCATTAGGGGGAGGGTTAGTGAGCAGTACTTC
few TRBJ2-1 TRBD2 TRBV20-1 CSAIKDSQRAGYNEQFF TGCAGTGCTATAAAAGACAGCCAAAGAGCGGGATACAATGAGCAGTTCTTC
NA TRBJ1-2 NA TRBV12-3/TRBV12-4 CASSLAVLQAPRRYYGYTF TGTGCCAGCAGTTTGGCAGTCCTTCAAGCACCTCGGCGGTACTATGGCTACACCTTC
NA TRBJ2-3 TRBD2 TRBV20-1 CSAREPNPGTRADTQYF TGCAGTGCTAGAGAACCCAATCCCGGGACTAGGGCAGATACGCAGTATTTT
NA TRBJ2-7 TRBD1 TRBV28 CASGTGVPYEQYF TGTGCCAGCGGAACAGGGGTTCCCTACGAGCAGTACTTC
once TRBJ2-7 NA TRBV27 CASSLKRSSYEQYF TGTGCCAGCAGTTTGAAAAGGTCTTCCTACGAGCAGTACTTC
NA TRBJ1-1 TRBD1 TRBV24-1 CATSDTGQGNTEAFF TGTGCCACCAGTGACACTGGACAGGGTAACACTGAAGCTTTCTTT
once TRBJ2-5 NA TRBV9 CASSPRSWDEEQYF TGTGCCAGCAGCCCCAGATCGTGGGACGAGGAGCAGTACTTC
once TRBJ2-2 TRBD1 TRBV6-1 CASRFTGGANTGELFF TGTGCCAGCAGGTTCACAGGGGGCGCGAACACCGGGGAGCTGTTTTTT
NA TRBJ2-1 TRBD2 TRBV18 CASSPPGLAGGPVFF TGTGCCAGCTCACCACCGGGACTAGCGGGAGGGCCTGTGTTCTTC
NA TRBJ2-4 NA TRBV6-5 CASSYVGAGAKNIQYF TGTGCCAGCAGTTACGTAGGGGCTGGGGCCAAAAACATTCAGTACTTC
NA TRBJ2-7 TRBD1 TRBV28 CASSHGSGTGKSEQYF TGTGCCAGCAGCCATGGATCTGGGACAGGGAAATCCGAGCAGTACTTC
few TRBJ2-7 TRBD2 TRBV5-1 CASSRIAGETYEQYF TGCGCCAGCAGCCGTATAGCGGGAGAGACCTACGAGCAGTACTTC
few TRBJ2-3 TRBD2 TRBV4-2 CASSQQASGGRDTQYF TGTGCCAGCAGCCAACAGGCTAGCGGGGGTAGGGATACGCAGTATTTT
once TRBJ2-3 TRBD2 TRBV5-6 CASSLASSGPPTGTQYF TGTGCCAGCAGCTTGGCATCTAGCGGGCCCCCCACAGGTACGCAGTATTTT
NA TRBJ1-5 NA TRBV12-3/TRBV12-4 CATTRMGGPQHF TGTGCCACCACCCGAATGGGGGGGCCCCAGCATTTT
few TRBJ2-4 TRBD1 TRBV4-1 CASSQDRTGPVKNIQYF TGCGCCAGCAGCCAAGATCGGACAGGGCCCGTAAAAAACATTCAGTACTTC
few TRBJ2-1 TRBD2 TRBV5-1 CASSLEGGSWSGAYNEQFF TGCGCCAGCAGCTTGGAGGGCGGGAGTTGGAGCGGGGCCTACAATGAGCAGTTCTTC